The clone carrying this T cell receptor (beta chain) was observed at least ten times. Its antigen is undetermined. This record belongs to a study of blood T cells in healthy people across ages. Each donor supplied roughly 10 milliliters of peripheral blood. A J-beta primer mix and a sample-barcoded 5' primer were used in a second PCR of about 7 to 12 cycles. TCRdb re-analysed the 5' RACE reads in MiXCR, keeping a single row per CDR3 protein. This sample has hundreds of thousands of distinct CDR3 sequences, with 52% found just once. Study-level points and caveats: Across the age range, TCR beta diversity per million T cells fell in a roughly linear way. More naive CD4+ cells and higher diversity marked long-lived donors relative to aged donors.

Germline V gives CDR1 SGHTA, CDR2 FQGTGA. The length of the CDR3 is 15 residues. Trimming removed 5 bases from V and 0 bases from J, with 14 bases in between. The TCR originated in a woman older than 75 in good health. V and J are TRBV7-3 and TRBJ2-7; weak D call: TRBD1 (6 bases). The source material was blood. CDR3 protein: CASSPRQDLSYEQYF. The CDR3 bases are TGTGCCAGCAGCCCCAGACAGGACCTCTCCTACGAGCAGTACTTC.